The 11 T cell receptor beta chains below were found in one sample sequenced in a study of blood T cell repertoires in COVID-19. Sequencing used immunoSEQ multiplex PCR; TCRdb keeps in-frame clones, though not all of them. The sample includes a few hundred thousand clones, 80% to 90% seen only once; the top ten take 13%. Sequenced material: peripheral blood. These receptors were taken from a human donor in a cohort sampled during active COVID-19.

The V gene is TRBV28, the J gene TRBJ2-3; TRBD2 might be the D (7 bases). V was shortened by 8 bases and J by 7 bases, with 19 bases between the two germline ends. Germline V gene lookup returns CDR1 MDHEN and CDR2 SYDVKM. The CDR3 covers 14 residues. CDR3 bases: TGTGCCAGCGGGAAGGGGGGGTCTGTGAATACGCAGTATTTT. Translated, it gives CASGKGGSVNTQYF.

The chain employs TRBV28 and TRBJ1-5, with D perhaps matching TRBD1 (6 bases). Deletions cut 2 bases from V and 3 bases from J, with 11 bases between. The V gene's germline CDR1 is MDHEN and CDR2 SYDVKM. This CDR3 is built from 15 residues. CDR3 protein: CASSLGDTNNQPQHF. The CDR3 DNA reads as TGTGCCAGCAGTTTAGGGGACACGAACAATCAGCCCCAGCATTTT.

A single count supports this clone. This chain links TRBV28 with TRBJ1-1; possibly TRBD1 for D (6 bases). The CDR3 loop spans 16 amino acids. V lost 3 bases to trimming and J lost 4 bases, with 18 bases between them. The V gene's germline CDR1 is MDHEN and CDR2 SYDVKM. CDR3 DNA sequence: TGTGCCAGCAGTTTTCTACGGGGGGCTCTTGGCACTGAAGCTTTCTTT. It is translated as CASSFLRGALGTEAFF.

The V and J genes are TRBV7-7 and TRBJ2-1; TRBD2 matches 7 bases. Trimming cost V 2 bases and J 0 bases; bases outside gene matches: 7. The CDR3 totals 17 residues. Germline values: CDR1 SSHAT, CDR2 FNYEAQ (reference sequence). The CDR3 loop reads CASSLSSRGSSYNEQFF. For the CDR3, the DNA is TGTGCCAGCAGCTTAAGCTCGCGGGGGAGCTCCTACAATGAGCAGTTCTTC.

The rearrangement uses TRBV4-1 and TRBJ2-7, with a possible D match to TRBD2 (5 bases). From germline, CDR1 is MGHRA and CDR2 YSYEKL. V lost 1 base to trimming and J lost 5 bases, with 15 bases between them. The CDR3 spans 15 residues. For the CDR3, the DNA is TGCGCCAGCAGCCAAGGGGTAGCGTTTAGCAACGAGCAGTACTTC. This gives the protein CASSQGVAFSNEQYF.

The chain has TRBV6-2 or TRBV6-3 and TRBJ2-7; D remains unclear. V dropped 4 bases and J dropped 1 base, with 5 bases sitting between them. The CDR3 totals 12 residues. CDR1 and CDR2 (germline): MNHEY, SVGEGT. CDR3 in DNA: TGTGCCAGCAGTTCTCGGTCCTACGAGCAGTACTTC. Amino acids: CASSSRSYEQYF.

This clone was seen only once. J is TRBJ2-3 and V is TRBV3-1 (or the pseudogene TRBV3-2); D gene ambiguous. V was clipped by 0 bases and J by 1 base, with 14 bases between them. Germline CDR1 is LGHDT and CDR2 is YNNKEL (reference sequence). The CDR3 spans 17 residues. CDR3 DNA sequence: TGTGCCAGCAGCCAAGAGGAGAGAGGTTGGGGCACAGATACGCAGTATTTT. Protein product: CASSQEERGWGTDTQYF.

The chain links TRBV27 to TRBJ1-2, with a weak D call TRBD1 (6 bases). V was cut by 3 bases and J by 4 bases, with 9 bases left in between. The germline CDR1 and CDR2 sequences are MNHEY and SMNVEV (reference sequence). The length of the CDR3 is 13 residues. CDR3 bases: TGTGCCAGCAGTTTGGACAGCACCTATGGCTACACCTTC. The encoded protein is CASSLDSTYGYTF.

This chain joins TRBV27 and TRBJ2-1, with TRBD1 matching 7 bases. This CDR3 spans 15 amino acids. V shed 6 bases, J shed 8 bases, and the junction held 13 bases outside the gene matches. The V gene's germline CDR1 is MNHEY and CDR2 SMNVEV (reference sequence). The CDR3: CASSATRDRSDEQFF. The CDR3 DNA reads TGTGCCAGCAGCGCCACCCGGGACAGATCCGATGAGCAGTTCTTC.

J is TRBJ2-7 and V is TRBV19, with 7 bases identical to TRBD1. Germline V CDR1 and CDR2: LNHDA, SQIVND (reference sequence). V lost 5 bases, J lost 1 base, and 2 bases stayed unmatched. The CDR3 sequence is 13 residues long. The CDR3 here is CASSRQGSYEQYF. The DNA for the CDR3 is TGTGCCAGTAGTCGACAGGGTTCCTACGAGCAGTACTTC.

The genes are TRBV11-2 and TRBJ2-5, with 8 bases that match TRBD1. V was clipped by 3 bases and J by 3 bases; unmatched bases: 6. The CDR3 totals 15 residues. Germline V gene sequence: CDR1 SGHAT, CDR2 FQNNGV. CDR3 sequence: CASSFLPGQEETQYF. The CDR3, as DNA: TGTGCCAGCAGCTTTCTTCCGGGACAGGAAGAGACCCAGTACTTC.